A selection of T cell receptor beta chains follows, all from one sample in a study of T cell repertoires in cytomegalovirus infection. From the reads, TCRdb called clonotypes with MiXCR, one entry per CDR3 protein. The sample lists hundreds of thousands of distinct CDR3 sequences, 30% to 35% occurring once. Their antigen targets remain unknown. The sample here was cultured PBMCs, taken from culture after CMV antigen stimulation. These receptors originate from a human donor in good health (CMV status not recorded). Some clones in this sample may be carry-over from other donors' samples. Each CDR3 is given with its conserved first and last residue. A D gene is named only where the DNA matches it firmly. Clone sizes are given selectively: once, few, many, or a class where the clone is expanded.

V: TRBV29-1
size: .
D: .
J: TRBJ2-7
DNA: TGCAGCGTTGAGACACTTATTCGGGGGGCGCAGTACTTC
CDR3: CSVETLIRGAQYF

V: TRBV7-2
size: many
D: .
J: TRBJ2-5
DNA: TGTGCCAGCACCGAAGGGGGGAGGGGATACCAAGAGACCCAGTACTTC
CDR3: CASTEGGRGYQETQYF

V: TRBV11-2
size: .
D: .
J: TRBJ2-1
DNA: TGTGCCAGCAGCTTAGAGGTTGGGGCCTATGAGCAGTTCTTC
CDR3: CASSLEVGAYEQFF

V: TRBV5-1
size: few
D: .
J: TRBJ2-2
DNA: TGCGCCAGCAGCCTCTTCGGGACGGTGAACACCGGGGAGCTGTTTTTT
CDR3: CASSLFGTVNTGELFF

V: TRBV24-1
size: .
D: .
J: TRBJ2-1
DNA: TGTGCCACCAGTGAGACAGCGAGCTCCTACAATGAGCAGTTCTTC
CDR3: CATSETASSYNEQFF

V: TRBV11-2
size: few
D: TRBD2
J: TRBJ2-1
DNA: TGTGCCAGCAGCTCCCGGATGGCACTAGCGGGGAACAATGAGCAGTTCTTC
CDR3: CASSSRMALAGNNEQFF

V: TRBV28
size: .
D: TRBD1
J: TRBJ2-7
DNA: TGTGCCAGCAGTTGGGACAGGTCGTACGAGCAGTACTTC
CDR3: CASSWDRSYEQYF

V: TRBV11-1
size: .
D: .
J: TRBJ2-1
DNA: TGTGCCTCGCGAGGACTAACCCGGGCCAATGAGCAGTTCTTC
CDR3: CASRGLTRANEQFF

V: TRBV20-1
size: .
D: .
J: TRBJ2-7
DNA: TGCAGTGCACCTGGGGGTACTAACGACGAGCAGTACTTC
CDR3: CSAPGGTNDEQYF

V: TRBV7-2
size: many
D: TRBD2
J: TRBJ2-7
DNA: TGTGCCAGCATTCTAGCGGGAGGGTCCTACGAGCAGTACTTC
CDR3: CASILAGGSYEQYF

V: TRBV7-2
size: .
D: TRBD2
J: TRBJ2-5
DNA: TGTGCCAGCAGCTTAAACTCCCCAGCGGGAGCGGTGGAGACCCAGTACTTC
CDR3: CASSLNSPAGAVETQYF

V: TRBV4-3
size: .
D: .
J: TRBJ2-1
DNA: TGCGCCAGCAGCCGTAACTCCAGGGTCGAGGGGGATGAGCAGTTCTTC
CDR3: CASSRNSRVEGDEQFF

V: TRBV12-3/TRBV12-4
size: many
D: TRBD2
J: TRBJ2-1
DNA: TGTGCCAGCAGTTTAGAGACTAGCGGGCTCAGGGGAAATGAGCAGTTCTTC
CDR3: CASSLETSGLRGNEQFF

V: TRBV12-3/TRBV12-4
size: .
D: .
J: TRBJ2-7
DNA: TGTGCCAGCAGCATTTATACCGACGCCTACGAGCAGTACTTC
CDR3: CASSIYTDAYEQYF

V: TRBV7-9
size: many
D: TRBD1
J: TRBJ1-1
DNA: TGTGCCAGCAGCTCCCGCCCGGGACAGGGAGGCACTGAAGCTTTCTTT
CDR3: CASSSRPGQGGTEAFF

V: TRBV6-2/TRBV6-3
size: .
D: TRBD2
J: TRBJ2-7
DNA: TGTGCCAGCAGCGATGGGACTAGCGGGCGCCACGAGCAGTACTTC
CDR3: CASSDGTSGRHEQYF

V: TRBV4-1
size: .
D: TRBD2
J: TRBJ2-1
DNA: TGCGCCAGCAGCCAAGAGGATACTAGCGGGACGTACAATGAGCAGTTCTTC
CDR3: CASSQEDTSGTYNEQFF

V: TRBV10-3
size: .
D: .
J: TRBJ1-6
DNA: TGTGCCATCAGTGAGTCTCTGGGCACCTCCCCTAACGGATCACCCCTCCACTTT
CDR3: CAISESLGTSPNGSPLHF

V: TRBV12-3/TRBV12-4
size: once
D: TRBD1
J: TRBJ1-5
DNA: TGTGCCAGCAGCTCAACAGGGGGACATCAGCCCCAGCATTTT
CDR3: CASSSTGGHQPQHF

V: TRBV7-8
size: many
D: .
J: TRBJ2-7
DNA: TGTGCCAGCAGCTTCCCAGGGGGGGGTGAAGCCTACGAGCAGTACTTC
CDR3: CASSFPGGGEAYEQYF

V: TRBV28
size: .
D: TRBD2
J: TRBJ2-3
DNA: TGTGCCAGCTTCAGCGGGAGTCGAGCAGATACGCAGTATTTT
CDR3: CASFSGSRADTQYF

V: TRBV12-3/TRBV12-4
size: few
D: .
J: TRBJ2-4
DNA: TGTGCCAGCAGTTTTTACAGCAAAAACATTCAGTACTTC
CDR3: CASSFYSKNIQYF

V: TRBV7-8
size: few
D: TRBD2
J: TRBJ2-1
DNA: TGTGCCAGCAGCGGTCGACTAGCGGGGTCCTACAATGAGCAGTTCTTC
CDR3: CASSGRLAGSYNEQFF

V: TRBV29-1
size: .
D: .
J: TRBJ2-6
DNA: TGCAGCGCTCTCGCGGGCTCTGGGGCCAACGTCCTGACTTTC
CDR3: CSALAGSGANVLTF

V: TRBV7-2
size: many
D: .
J: TRBJ1-6
DNA: TGTGCCAGCAGCTTAATTACTACGACCGGTCGTACCCTCCACTTT
CDR3: CASSLITTTGRTLHF

V: TRBV7-8
size: many
D: .
J: TRBJ1-1
DNA: TGTGCCAGCAGCTCGGACGCCCTCGGGTTTGGCACTGAAGCTTTCTTT
CDR3: CASSSDALGFGTEAFF

V: TRBV7-8
size: many
D: .
J: TRBJ2-5
DNA: TGTGCCAGCAGCTATCAGGGGTCCCAAGAGACCCAGTACTTC
CDR3: CASSYQGSQETQYF

V: TRBV20-1
size: few
D: .
J: TRBJ1-4
DNA: TGCAGTGCTAGAGATGACAGTAGTAATGAAAAACTGTTTTTT
CDR3: CSARDDSSNEKLFF

V: TRBV7-9
size: few
D: TRBD1
J: TRBJ1-5
DNA: TGTGCCAGCAGCTCAGGGGGCTGGGCTCAGCCCCAGCATTTT
CDR3: CASSSGGWAQPQHF

V: TRBV3-1
size: few
D: TRBD1
J: TRBJ2-5
DNA: TGTGCCAGCATAGACAGGGGAGGCGAGACCCAGTACTTC
CDR3: CASIDRGGETQYF

V: TRBV7-2
size: few
D: TRBD1
J: TRBJ2-2
DNA: TGTGCCAGCAGCCCGGGACAGGCGCCCGGGGAGCTGTTTTTT
CDR3: CASSPGQAPGELFF

V: TRBV7-2
size: many
D: .
J: TRBJ2-5
DNA: TGTGCCAGCAGCCCTTTTTGGTATAGGGACGAAGAGACCCAGTACTTC
CDR3: CASSPFWYRDEETQYF

V: TRBV19
size: few
D: .
J: TRBJ1-1
DNA: TGTGCCAGTAGTATAATCCGAGGTCGTGGGGGGCTAATGACTGAAGCTTTCTTT
CDR3: CASSIIRGRGGLMTEAFF

V: TRBV10-3
size: .
D: TRBD1
J: TRBJ2-1
DNA: TGTGCCATCAGGGGTGGTGCCGGGGACAGGGGGTACTCCTACAATGAGCAGTTCTTC
CDR3: CAIRGGAGDRGYSYNEQFF

V: TRBV19
size: .
D: TRBD1
J: TRBJ1-5
DNA: TGTGCCAGTAGTCCAGAGGGGGCCGGCAATCAGCCCCAGCATTTT
CDR3: CASSPEGAGNQPQHF

V: TRBV28
size: .
D: .
J: TRBJ1-5
DNA: TGTGCCAGCAGCCCGGGGGGACTTAATCAGCCCCAGCATTTT
CDR3: CASSPGGLNQPQHF

V: TRBV6-2/TRBV6-3
size: .
D: TRBD1
J: TRBJ2-2
DNA: TGTGCCAGCAGTGGACTTATTCCGGGACAGGGGGTTACCGGGGAGCTGTTTTTT
CDR3: CASSGLIPGQGVTGELFF

V: TRBV20-1
size: .
D: TRBD2
J: TRBJ2-7
DNA: TGCAGTGCTAGGGGGAGCGGGAGGGCCGTCGAGCAGTACTTC
CDR3: CSARGSGRAVEQYF

V: TRBV7-2
size: few
D: .
J: TRBJ2-1
DNA: TGTGCCAGCAGGCGCCCGATTGAAGATGAGCAGTTCTTC
CDR3: CASRRPIEDEQFF

V: TRBV9
size: .
D: .
J: TRBJ1-4
DNA: TGTGCCAGCAACCGGGGACGGGGGGCAACTAATGAAAAACTGTTTTTT
CDR3: CASNRGRGATNEKLFF

V: TRBV19
size: .
D: TRBD1
J: TRBJ1-4
DNA: TGTGCCAGTAGCCCTTCGCGGGACAGGGGTGAAAAACTGTTTTTT
CDR3: CASSPSRDRGEKLFF

V: TRBV6-5
size: .
D: TRBD1
J: TRBJ1-1
DNA: TGTGCCAGCACCCGGGGACAGGGTCACACTGAAGCTTTCTTT
CDR3: CASTRGQGHTEAFF

V: TRBV5-6
size: .
D: .
J: TRBJ1-2
DNA: TGTGCCAGCAGCTTGAGGCAGGGCTATGGCTACACCTTC
CDR3: CASSLRQGYGYTF

V: TRBV7-2
size: few
D: .
J: TRBJ2-7
DNA: TGTGCCAGCAGCTCTTCACGGGGGTTGAGCTACGAGCAGTACTTC
CDR3: CASSSSRGLSYEQYF

V: TRBV6-2/TRBV6-3
size: .
D: .
J: TRBJ1-2
DNA: TGTGCCAGCAGTTTGGGCAGGGCGCTCGCTAACTATGGCTACACCTTC
CDR3: CASSLGRALANYGYTF

V: TRBV29-1
size: .
D: TRBD1
J: TRBJ2-5
DNA: TGCAGCGTTGAAGACCGGGACAGGGGTCAAGAGACCCAGTACTTC
CDR3: CSVEDRDRGQETQYF

V: TRBV10-3
size: .
D: .
J: TRBJ1-3
DNA: TGTGCCATCAGTGAGCCCCTGGAAGGGGGAACTGGAAACACCATATATTTT
CDR3: CAISEPLEGGTGNTIYF

V: TRBV13
size: .
D: .
J: TRBJ2-2
DNA: TGTGCCAGCAGCTCCCCTAGGTCCGGGGAGCTGTTTTTT
CDR3: CASSSPRSGELFF

V: TRBV19
size: few
D: .
J: TRBJ2-7
DNA: TGTGCCAGTAGTACCCGAGGGGGCTCCTACGAGCAGTACTTC
CDR3: CASSTRGGSYEQYF

V: TRBV6-5
size: few
D: .
J: TRBJ2-2
DNA: TGTGCCAGCAGTTATGGGGGGCTAGGTACCGGGGAGCTGTTTTTT
CDR3: CASSYGGLGTGELFF

V: TRBV28
size: .
D: TRBD2
J: TRBJ2-1
DNA: TGTGCCAGCAGTTTATGGGAAGGACTAGCGGGGGGTTACAATGAGCAGTTCTTC
CDR3: CASSLWEGLAGGYNEQFF

V: TRBV7-2
size: few
D: .
J: TRBJ2-5
DNA: TGTGCCAGCAGCTTAGACCAAGGGGGAGAGACCCAGTACTTC
CDR3: CASSLDQGGETQYF

V: TRBV7-9
size: few
D: .
J: TRBJ1-6
DNA: TGTGCCAGCAGTCAATCCCCGGCCCAGGGGTCCTATAATTCACCCCTCCACTTT
CDR3: CASSQSPAQGSYNSPLHF

V: TRBV19
size: .
D: .
J: TRBJ2-3
DNA: TGTGCCAGTAGTATTGGGGGCAGGAGATTAACAGATACGCAGTATTTT
CDR3: CASSIGGRRLTDTQYF

V: TRBV7-3
size: .
D: .
J: TRBJ2-7
DNA: TGTGCCAGCAGCTTAACAGGCGGGACGAGCTCCTACGAGCAGTACTTC
CDR3: CASSLTGGTSSYEQYF

V: TRBV6-2/TRBV6-3
size: few
D: .
J: TRBJ2-5
DNA: TGTGCCAGCAAAAAGGAGGGGCAAGAGACCCAGTACTTC
CDR3: CASKKEGQETQYF

V: TRBV7-2
size: .
D: .
J: TRBJ2-2
DNA: TGTGCCAGCAGCCTCAACCCGACAGGAAACGTAAACACCGGGGAGCTGTTTTTT
CDR3: CASSLNPTGNVNTGELFF

V: TRBV6-5
size: .
D: .
J: TRBJ2-7
DNA: TGTGCCAGCAGTGCGACGGCCCTATCCTACGAGCAGTACTTC
CDR3: CASSATALSYEQYF